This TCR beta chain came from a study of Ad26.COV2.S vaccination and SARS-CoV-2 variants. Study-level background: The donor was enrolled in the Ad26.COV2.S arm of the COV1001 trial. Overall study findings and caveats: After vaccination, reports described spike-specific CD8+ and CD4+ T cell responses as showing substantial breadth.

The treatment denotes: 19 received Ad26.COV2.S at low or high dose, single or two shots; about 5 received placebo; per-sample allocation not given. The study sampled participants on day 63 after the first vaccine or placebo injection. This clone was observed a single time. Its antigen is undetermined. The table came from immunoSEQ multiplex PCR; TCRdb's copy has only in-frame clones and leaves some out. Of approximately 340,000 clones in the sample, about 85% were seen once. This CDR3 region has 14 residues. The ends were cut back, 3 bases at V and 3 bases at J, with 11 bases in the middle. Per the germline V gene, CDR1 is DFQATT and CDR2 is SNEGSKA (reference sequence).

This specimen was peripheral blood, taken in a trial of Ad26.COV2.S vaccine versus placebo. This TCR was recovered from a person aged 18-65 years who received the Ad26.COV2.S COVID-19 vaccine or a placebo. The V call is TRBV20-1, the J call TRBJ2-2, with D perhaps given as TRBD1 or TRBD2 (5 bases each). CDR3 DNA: TGCAGTGCTAGTTCGGGACGGTACACCGGGGAGCTGTTTTTT. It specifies CSASSGRYTGELFF.